A selection of T cell receptor beta chains follows, all from one sample in a study of cytomegalovirus exposure and HLA in healthy donors. Here immunoSEQ multiplex PCR was the method, and the copy in TCRdb shows in-frame clones only, minus some. The sample consists of about 53,000 clones, 92% of them appearing once. The sample taken for sequencing was PBMCs. The origin of the receptors is a young man in good health and CMV-seronegative. The CDR3 runs from the conserved cysteine through the conserved F or W. The D gene is left open where the match is weak. Some rows have no size entry. The others give once, few or many, or a class for an expanded clone.

v_gene	abundance	d_gene	j_gene	CDR3nt	CDR3aa
TRBV19	-	-	TRBJ1-1	TGTGCCAGTAGTATAGATCACGGGTACGGGAACACTGAAGCTTTCTTT	CASSIDHGYGNTEAFF
TRBV18	-	-	TRBJ2-6	TGTGCCAGCTCACGTTCGGGGGCTGGGGCCAACGTCCTGACTTTC	CASSRSGAGANVLTF
TRBV7-8	-	TRBD2	TRBJ2-1	TGTGCCAGCAGCTCGGGACTAGCTGCGAAGGAGCAGTTCTTC	CASSSGLAAKEQFF
TRBV9	-	-	TRBJ2-1	TGTGCCAGCAGCCCCGGGGGCGGGAGTTACAATGAGCAGTTCTTC	CASSPGGGSYNEQFF
TRBV28	-	-	TRBJ1-5	TGTGCCAGCAGTTTATTGGGGGGTAGGGGCAATCAGCCCCAGCATTTT	CASSLLGGRGNQPQHF
TRBV9	-	TRBD1	TRBJ2-2	TGTGCCAGCAGCGTAGAGGGGGCGAGGACCGGGGAGCTGTTTTTT	CASSVEGARTGELFF
TRBV27	-	-	TRBJ2-5	TGTGCCAGCAGTTTATACGGGGGGCAGAAGACCCAGTACTTC	CASSLYGGQKTQYF
TRBV11-2	-	TRBD2	TRBJ2-7	TGTGCCAGCAGCTTAGGGGAGGGAACGGGCGAGCAGTACTTC	CASSLGEGTGEQYF
TRBV5-5	-	TRBD1	TRBJ1-3	TGTGCCAGCAGCTTGGAAGGGGGCGCTAGCTCTGGAAACACCATATATTTT	CASSLEGGASSGNTIYF
TRBV19	-	-	TRBJ2-6	TGTGCCAGTACCCCCCTCGGGGGTTCTAGGGCCAACGTCCTGACTTTC	CASTPLGGSRANVLTF
TRBV6-4	-	TRBD2	TRBJ2-2	TGTGCCAGCAGTGATCGGGAGGGTAACACCGGGGAGCTGTTTTTT	CASSDREGNTGELFF
TRBV5-1	-	TRBD2	TRBJ2-1	TGCGCCAGCAGCTTGGAACTAGCGGGACAAGATGAGCAGTTCTTC	CASSLELAGQDEQFF
TRBV2	-	-	TRBJ2-2	TGTGCCACGTACTCCCGAGGAAGGCTGTTTTTT	CATYSRGRLFF
TRBV28	-	-	TRBJ2-6	TGTGCCAGCAGTGCAAGGAGCTCTGGGGCCAACGTCCTGACTTTC	CASSARSSGANVLTF
TRBV9	-	-	TRBJ2-5	TGTGCCAGCAGCGTAGGGGTTAGCGGAGGCCACCAAGAGACCCAGTACTTC	CASSVGVSGGHQETQYF
TRBV7-2	-	TRBD1	TRBJ1-4	TGTGCCAGCAGCGAGACAGGGGTGCCTAATGAAAAACTGTTTTTT	CASSETGVPNEKLFF
TRBV4-1	-	-	TRBJ2-7	TGCGCCAGCAGCCCAGCAGGTATCGCCTCCCGAAACTCCTACGAGCAGTACTTC	CASSPAGIASRNSYEQYF
TRBV6-1	-	-	TRBJ1-4	TGTGCCAGCAGTGATTCTCCAAGCCTTAATGAAAAACTGTTTTTT	CASSDSPSLNEKLFF
TRBV25-1	-	-	TRBJ1-2	TGTGCCAGCAGTGAATGGCGCGAGGGAGGTAGCTACACCTTC	CASSEWREGGSYTF
TRBV27	once	TRBD2	TRBJ2-1	TGTGCCAGCAGGAAACTAGCGGCTTCCTACAATGAGCAGTTCTTC	CASRKLAASYNEQFF
TRBV28	-	TRBD2	TRBJ2-7	TGTGCCAGCAGTTCACCTCAAACTAGCGGGAGTCTTTACGAGCAGTACTTC	CASSSPQTSGSLYEQYF
TRBV10-2	-	-	TRBJ2-1	TGCGCCAGCAGTGCTCTACCATACAATGAGCAGTTCTTC	CASSALPYNEQFF
TRBV13	-	-	TRBJ2-3	TGTGCCAGCAGCCGCGGGAACACAGATACGCAGTATTTT	CASSRGNTDTQYF
TRBV7-8	-	-	TRBJ2-1	TGTGCCAGCAGATCAGGGGTAGGCCCACACAATGAGCAGTTCTTC	CASRSGVGPHNEQFF
TRBV27	-	-	TRBJ1-1	TGTGCCAGCAGCCCGAATCTAAACACTGAAGCTTTCTTT	CASSPNLNTEAFF
TRBV7-3	-	TRBD2	TRBJ2-1	TGTGCCAGCAGCTTAGGAGGGCTAGCGGGCTACAATGAGCAGTTCTTC	CASSLGGLAGYNEQFF
TRBV5-1	-	-	TRBJ2-1	TGCGCCAGCAGAGTGGGGGTGACTAGGGATGAGCAGTTCTTC	CASRVGVTRDEQFF
TRBV5-1	once	TRBD1	TRBJ2-3	TGCGCCAGCAGCTGGAGGAAGACAGGGGGCGACGAAAATACGCAGTATTTT	CASSWRKTGGDENTQYF
TRBV5-1	-	TRBD1	TRBJ1-4	TGCGCCAGCAGCTGGAGACAGGGACCTAATGAAAAACTGTTTTTT	CASSWRQGPNEKLFF
TRBV11-2	-	-	TRBJ2-5	TGTGCCAGCAGCTCCTCCTCACTTCTTCGGGGGGAGACCCAGTACTTC	CASSSSSLLRGETQYF
TRBV7-3	-	TRBD2	TRBJ2-3	TGTGCCAGCAGCTTAGACGGGGGGGTGACTAGCGGAACCACAGATACGCAGTATTTT	CASSLDGGVTSGTTDTQYF
TRBV2	-	-	TRBJ1-5	TGTGCCAGCAGTGAGGGGGCCCTCAATCAGCCCCAGCATTTT	CASSEGALNQPQHF
TRBV7-2	-	TRBD1	TRBJ2-7	TGTGCCAGCAGCTCAAGGACAGGGGGTATTGGGTCCTACGAGCAGTACTTC	CASSSRTGGIGSYEQYF
TRBV9	-	TRBD1	TRBJ1-1	TGTGCCAGCAGCGTAGGTCAGGGGGTGACTGAAGCTTTCTTT	CASSVGQGVTEAFF
TRBV7-9	-	-	TRBJ2-6	TGTGCCAGCAGCCCGATTGCTCGCGGTCCTAGCTCTGGGGCCAACGTCCTGACTTTC	CASSPIARGPSSGANVLTF
TRBV30	-	-	TRBJ1-4	TGTGCCTGGAGTGTAGGCCGGCCCAAGGGGGAACTGTTTTTT	CAWSVGRPKGELFF
TRBV5-1	-	TRBD1	TRBJ2-1	TGCGCCAGCAGCACTGACAGGGTAGGGGAGCAGTTCTTC	CASSTDRVGEQFF
TRBV6-5	-	TRBD2	TRBJ2-1	TGTGCCAGCAGGGGGACTAGCGGATGGAATGAGCAGTTCTTC	CASRGTSGWNEQFF
TRBV6-4	-	-	TRBJ2-1	TGTGCCAGCAGTGAGCAGGGAGGAAATGAGCAGTTCTTC	CASSEQGGNEQFF
TRBV27	-	-	TRBJ2-1	TGTGCCAGCAGTTTGAACGGGGATGAGCAGTTCTTC	CASSLNGDEQFF
TRBV4-2	-	TRBD1	TRBJ1-2	TGTGCCAGCAGCCCGGGACAGGGATCGAGTGGCTACACCTTC	CASSPGQGSSGYTF
TRBV14	-	TRBD2	TRBJ2-1	TGTGCCAGCAGCCAAGATTACGCGGGAGGGAGGCATGAGCAGTTCTTC	CASSQDYAGGRHEQFF
TRBV18	-	TRBD1	TRBJ2-2	TGTGCCAGCTCACAGGACAGGGGAAACACCGGGGAGCTGTTTTTT	CASSQDRGNTGELFF
TRBV7-7	few	TRBD1	TRBJ2-7	TGTGCTAGCAGCTTACGAGCAGGGGGTTTTTACGAGCAGTACTTC	CASSLRAGGFYEQYF
TRBV9	-	TRBD2	TRBJ2-1	TGTGCCAGCAGCGTACGGGGGACTAGTTCGGGTGAGCAGTTCTTC	CASSVRGTSSGEQFF
TRBV6-1	-	TRBD1	TRBJ2-2	TGTGCCAGCAGCGCCGGGACAGGGAACACCGGGGAGCTGTTTTTT	CASSAGTGNTGELFF
TRBV18	-	TRBD2	TRBJ2-1	TGTGCCAGCTCGTCAGGACTAGCAACCTACAATGAGCAGTTCTTC	CASSSGLATYNEQFF
TRBV9	-	-	TRBJ1-5	TGTGCCAGCAGCGTAGACGGAGGCGGAACGAAGCCCCAGCATTTT	CASSVDGGGTKPQHF
TRBV18	-	-	TRBJ1-1	TGTGCCAGCTCACCCCGCGAAACGGGGCAGGGGTCTGAAGCTTTCTTT	CASSPRETGQGSEAFF
TRBV27	-	-	TRBJ2-7	TGTGCCAGCAGCCAGGTGGGTCAGGGCTCCTACGAGCAGTACTTC	CASSQVGQGSYEQYF
TRBV28	-	-	TRBJ2-5	TGTGCCAGCACCAAACCAGCGGAAATCCAAGAGACCCAGTACTTC	CASTKPAEIQETQYF
TRBV6-5	once	TRBD1	TRBJ1-2	TGTGCCAGCAGTGGGGACAGGGAAGGACGCTATGGCTACACCTTC	CASSGDREGRYGYTF